These 8 T cell receptor beta chains were sequenced from one sample in a study of blood T cell repertoires in COVID-19. Using immunoSEQ multiplex PCR, the repertoire was profiled, and TCRdb retains in-frame clones only, with some absent. The data show 200,000 to 300,000 clones, around 90% seen once. Sequencing was carried out using peripheral blood. Every receptor here comes from a man between 25 and 39 years old with COVID-19, enrolled during active disease.

The V call is TRBV20-1, the J call TRBJ2-2; D is ambiguous. Germline CDR1 and CDR2: DFQATT and SNEGSKA (reference sequence). The CDR3 loop spans 14 amino acids. V dropped 3 bases and J dropped 7 bases, with 15 bases sitting between them. The CDR3 sequence is CSASRQDEGGELFF. Here the CDR3 DNA reads TGCAGTGCTAGTCGTCAGGATGAAGGCGGGGAGCTGTTTTTT.

V and J are TRBV10-2 and TRBJ1-1; 9 nucleotides line up with TRBD1. Unmatched junction bases numbered 7, after V lost 6 bases and J lost 8 bases. The CDR3 totals 13 residues. CDR1 WSHSY and CDR2 SAAADI come from the germline V gene. The CDR3 reads CASRGDRVREAFF. Written as DNA, the CDR3 is TGCGCCAGCAGGGGGGACAGGGTTCGCGAAGCTTTCTTT.

The genes are TRBV9 and TRBJ2-1; 7 bases are shared with TRBD2. CDR1 and CDR2 from the germline V gene are SGDLS and YYNGEE. Unmatched junction bases numbered 16, after V lost 0 bases and J lost 7 bases. The CDR3 is 18 amino acids. CDR3 loop: CASSVGTRGNPNQNEQFF. The CDR3 DNA reads as TGTGCCAGCAGCGTAGGGACTAGGGGAAACCCTAACCAAAATGAGCAGTTCTTC.

The chain carries TRBV5-4 and TRBJ1-2; 8 nucleotides agree with TRBD1. The CDR3 is 13 amino acids. V was clipped by 4 bases and J by 6 bases; unmatched bases: 5. Per the germline V gene, CDR1 is SGHNT and CDR2 is YYREEE (reference sequence). CDR3 nucleotides: TGTGCCAGCAGCGTGCAGGGGGCGGATGGCTACACCTTC. It is translated as CASSVQGADGYTF.

The rearrangement joins TRBV5-1 to TRBJ1-3, with D tentatively TRBD1 (6 bases). Trimming left V 4 bases short and J 2 bases short, with 13 bases between. There are 15 residues in the CDR3. The germline gives CDR1 SGHRS, CDR2 YFSETQ. The CDR3 coding sequence is TGCGCCAGCAGCGCGGCGACAGGACCTGGAAACACCATATATTTT. This gives the protein CASSAATGPGNTIYF.

The CDR3 DNA is TGCAGTGCTAGTGTCCCCGACAGAACCTACAATGAGCAGTTCTTC. It codes for CSASVPDRTYNEQFF. J is TRBJ2-1 and V is TRBV20-1, with D possibly TRBD1 on 5 matching bases. Germline CDR1 reads DFQATT; CDR2 reads SNEGSKA (reference sequence). The CDR3 spans 15 residues. The ends were cut back, 3 bases at V and 2 bases at J, with 14 bases in the middle.

The chain employs TRBV19 and TRBJ2-5; 7 nucleotides align to TRBD2. CDR3 length: 15 residues. Germline CDR1 is LNHDA and CDR2 is SQIVND (reference sequence). J lost 1 base, V lost 3 bases, and 5 bases had no gene match. Here the CDR3 DNA reads TGTGCCAGTAGTATCACGGGGGGAGCCCAAGAGACCCAGTACTTC. Its protein is CASSITGGAQETQYF.

This chain links TRBV7-3 with TRBJ2-3, with 9 bases matching TRBD2. The CDR3 consists of 15 residues. The germline V gene encodes CDR1 SGHTA and CDR2 FQGTGA. J lost 2 bases, V lost 5 bases, and 5 bases had no gene match. CDR3 in DNA: TGTGCCAGCAGCCCGACTAGCGGTATCACAGATACGCAGTATTTT. Protein: CASSPTSGITDTQYF.